This TCR beta chain was captured by sequencing in a study of metastatic and nonmetastatic thyroid tumors. The wider study: A comparison of repertoires was made across blood and tumor or nodule tissue from malignant and benign thyroid patients.

Authors' analysis steps: The study's classifier, a distant-metastasis tool for papillary thyroid cancer, was built using CDR3 differences across clinicopathological groups. TCRdb reanalyzed the PCR reads via MiXCR. TCRdb, rather than the study authors, made the V and J calls. The sample lists roughly 14,000 clones, just under 35% occurring once. Ahead of thyroid surgery, no patient had received treatment of any kind. General study results and limits: Malignant thyroid tumors reportedly had TCR beta diversity that was significantly higher than in benign nodules, in blood and tumor.

A note on this clone: What it binds is not known.

The germline V gene encodes CDR1 LGHDT and CDR2 YNNKEL (reference sequence). Trimming removed 0 bases at V and 1 base at J, with 3 bases between. CDR3 length: 14 amino acids. Sequenced: tumor tissue. This chain joins TRBV3-1 and TRBJ2-2; D remains unclear. This clonotype originated in a male donor with papillary thyroid cancer or a benign thyroid nodule (not recorded which). Some clones in this sample may be carry-over from other donors' samples. For the CDR3, the DNA is TGTGCCAGCAGCCAAGATCTGAACACCGGGGAGCTGTTTTTT. It codes for CASSQDLNTGELFF.